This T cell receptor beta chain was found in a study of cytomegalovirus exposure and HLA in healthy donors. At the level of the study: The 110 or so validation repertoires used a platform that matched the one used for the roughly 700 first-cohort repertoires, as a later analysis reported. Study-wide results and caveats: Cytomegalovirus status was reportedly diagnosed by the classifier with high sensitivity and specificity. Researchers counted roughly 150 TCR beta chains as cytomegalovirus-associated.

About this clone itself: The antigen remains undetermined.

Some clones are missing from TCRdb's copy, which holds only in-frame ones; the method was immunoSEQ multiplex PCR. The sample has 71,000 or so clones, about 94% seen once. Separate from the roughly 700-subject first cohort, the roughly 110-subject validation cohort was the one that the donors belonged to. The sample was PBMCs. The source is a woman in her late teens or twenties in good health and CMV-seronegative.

The CDR3 DNA sequence: TGCGCCAGCAGCTTGGGTCAGGTGAACTATGGCTACACCTTC. Its translation is CASSLGQVNYGYTF. V is TRBV5-1 and J is TRBJ1-2, with D unresolved. This CDR3 region has 14 residues. The ends were cut back, 0 bases at V and 2 bases at J, with 8 bases in the middle. Germline values: CDR1 SGHRS, CDR2 YFSETQ. The variable domain in full, completed from reference TRBV5-1 and TRBJ1-2, reads KAGVTQTPRYLIKTRGQQVTLSCSPISGHRSVSWYQQTPGQGLQFLFEYFSETQRNKGNFPGRFSGRQFSNSRSEMNVSTLELGDSALYLCASSLGQVNYGYTFGSGTRLTVV.